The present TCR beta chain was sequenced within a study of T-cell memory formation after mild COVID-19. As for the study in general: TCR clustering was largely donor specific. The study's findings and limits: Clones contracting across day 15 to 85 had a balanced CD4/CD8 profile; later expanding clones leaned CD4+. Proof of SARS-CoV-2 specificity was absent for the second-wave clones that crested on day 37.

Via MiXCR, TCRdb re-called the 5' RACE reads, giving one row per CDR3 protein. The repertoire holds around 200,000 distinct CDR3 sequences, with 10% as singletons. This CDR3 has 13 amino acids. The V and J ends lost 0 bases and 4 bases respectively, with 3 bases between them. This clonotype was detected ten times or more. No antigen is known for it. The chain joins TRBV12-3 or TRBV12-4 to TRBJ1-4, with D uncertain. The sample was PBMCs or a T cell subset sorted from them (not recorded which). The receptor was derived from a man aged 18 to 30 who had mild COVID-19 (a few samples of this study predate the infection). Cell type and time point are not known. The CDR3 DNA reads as TGTGCCAGCAGTTTAGCCAGTAATGAAAAACTGTTTTTT. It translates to CASSLASNEKLFF.